These 14 T cell receptor beta chains were all obtained from the same sample, sequenced in a study of blood T cell repertoires in COVID-19. Method: immunoSEQ multiplex PCR; TCRdb's copy keeps in-frame clones and lacks some. The sample comprises tens of thousands of clones, 88% of which are singletons, and approximately 4.3% rests with the top ten. The sequenced sample consisted of peripheral blood. These receptors originate from a human donor in a cohort sampled during active COVID-19.

The chain employs TRBV5-6 and TRBJ2-4; unclear D gene. Trimming took off 0 bases at V and 6 bases at J, with 10 bases between the two ends. Germline V gives CDR1 SGHDT, CDR2 YYEEEE. The CDR3 is made up of 14 amino acids. The CDR3 loop is CASSLEYSGNIQYF. For the CDR3, the DNA is TGTGCCAGCAGCTTGGAGTATTCCGGAAACATTCAGTACTTC.

V gene TRBV27 combines with J gene TRBJ2-3; 9 nucleotides align to TRBD1. The V gene's germline CDR1 is MNHEY and CDR2 SMNVEV (reference sequence). Unmatched junction bases numbered 10, after V lost 3 bases and J lost 3 bases. CDR3 length: 17 residues. CDR3 sequence (DNA): TGTGCCAGCAGTTTTACTCTCTCCGGGACAGGGACAGATACGCAGTATTTT. Its protein is CASSFTLSGTGTDTQYF.

The chain has TRBV2 and TRBJ1-6; D is perhaps TRBD1 (6 bases). V was shortened by 8 bases and J by 8 bases, with 22 bases between the two germline ends. CDR1 is SNHLY and CDR2 is FYNNEI in the germline V gene. This CDR3 is built from 16 residues. CDR3 sequence: CASRGGLGGAYSPLHF. The DNA of the CDR3 is TGTGCCAGCCGAGGGGGGCTGGGGGGGGCTTATTCACCCCTCCACTTT.

The genes are TRBV28 and TRBJ1-1; TRBD1 might be the D (6 bases). Trimming removed 7 bases from V and 6 bases from J, with 18 bases in between. The CDR3 loop spans 14 amino acids. Germline assignment: CDR1 MDHEN and CDR2 SYDVKM. The CDR3 is CASKRQGEGAEAFF. CDR3 in DNA: TGTGCCAGCAAACGGCAGGGTGAGGGGGCTGAAGCTTTCTTT.

The V and J genes are TRBV7-2 and TRBJ1-6; D uncertain. V was trimmed by 5 bases and J by 0 bases, leaving 11 bases between them. CDR3 length equals 16 residues. Germline values: CDR1 SGHTA, CDR2 FQGNSA. This CDR3 reads CASSPGRDSYNSPLHF. The CDR3 nucleotides are TGTGCCAGCAGCCCGGGGAGGGACTCCTATAATTCACCCCTCCACTTT.

The V gene is TRBV4-2, the J gene TRBJ2-1; no reliable D call. Germline V lookup: CDR1 LGHNA, CDR2 YNFKEQ. V was clipped by 1 base and J by 12 bases, with 10 bases between them. The CDR3 is made up of 12 amino acids. The DNA of the CDR3 is TGTGCCAGCAGCCAAGCTCGTGCACTGCAGTTCTTC. It encodes CASSQARALQFF.

This clone was observed a single time. The chain carries TRBV7-2 and TRBJ2-7, with 10 bases fitting TRBD1. The CDR3 contains 15 residues. CDR1 is SGHTA, CDR2 FQGNSA, per germline. Trimming at V came to 0 bases and at J to 7 bases, leaving 6 bases not matched to a gene. The CDR3 protein is CASSLARQGAREQYF. In DNA, the CDR3 is TGTGCCAGCAGCTTAGCCAGACAGGGGGCTAGGGAGCAGTACTTC.

The chain uses TRBV6-5 and TRBJ2-4; no clear D gene. Trimming took 5 bases from V and 1 from J, leaving 9 bases between them. This CDR3 spans 14 amino acids. Germline V gives CDR1 MNHEY, CDR2 SVGAGI. The CDR3 loop is CASSIDFAKNIQYF. The CDR3 DNA sequence: TGTGCCAGCAGTATCGACTTTGCCAAAAACATTCAGTACTTC.

The chain has TRBV5-1 and TRBJ2-2, with TRBD1 identical over 7 bases. The CDR3 length is 15 residues. With V trimmed by 4 bases and J by 2 bases, 5 bases remained unmatched. From germline, CDR1 is SGHRS and CDR2 YFSETQ. Here the CDR3 DNA reads TGCGCCAGCAGCCCGGGACAGCCTAACACCGGGGAGCTGTTTTTT. Amino acids: CASSPGQPNTGELFF.

The chain is built from TRBV5-1 and TRBJ2-2, with 8 bases lining up with TRBD2. Germline lookup yields CDR1 SGHRS and CDR2 YFSETQ. The ends lost 2 bases at V and 5 bases at J; junction bases unmatched: 8. The CDR3 covers 16 residues. In DNA form, the CDR3 reads TGCGCCAGCAGCTTAAATGCGGGGGGCACTACCGGGGAGCTGTTTTTT. This gives the protein CASSLNAGGTTGELFF.

The chain carries TRBV5-1 and TRBJ2-2, with D tentatively TRBD1 (5 bases). The V and J ends lost 0 bases and 7 bases respectively, with 7 bases between them. Per germline, CDR1 SGHRS and CDR2 YFSETQ. The CDR3 loop spans 13 amino acids. The CDR3 reads CASSLARVGELFF. CDR3 DNA sequence: TGCGCCAGCAGCTTGGCCAGGGTCGGGGAGCTGTTTTTT.

The V call is TRBV2, the J call TRBJ1-2, with D hard to call. This CDR3 has 11 residues. Germline loops: CDR1 SNHLY, CDR2 FYNNEI. V was shortened by 8 bases and J by 0 bases, with 4 bases between the two germline ends. DNA for the CDR3: TGTGCCAGCCAGGCTAACTATGGCTACACCTTC. Protein product: CASQANYGYTF. The full variable domain, rest sourced from reference TRBV2 and TRBJ1-2, is EPEVTQTPSHQVTQMGQEVILRCVPISNHLYFYWYRQILGQKVEFLVSFYNNEISEKSEIFDDQFSVERPDGSNFTLKIRSTKLEDSAMYFCASQANYGYTFGSGTRLTVV.

The J gene is TRBJ1-2, the V gene TRBV6-1; 7 nucleotides match TRBD1. This CDR3 has 17 amino acids. CDR1 MNHNS and CDR2 SASEGT come from the germline V gene. V lost 3 bases and J lost 3; bases outside the gene matches: 13. The CDR3 spells CASSETETGFVDYGYTF. CDR3 nucleotide sequence: TGTGCCAGCAGTGAGACGGAGACAGGGTTCGTGGACTATGGCTACACCTTC.

The gene calls are TRBV9 and TRBJ2-1; tentative D call: TRBD1 (5 bases). This CDR3 contains 13 residues. V shed 3 bases and J shed 12 bases, with 16 bases lying between them. CDR1 SGDLS and CDR2 YYNGEE come from the germline V gene. CDR3: CASSAGQGYPQFF. CDR3 DNA sequence: TGTGCCAGCAGCGCCGGGCAGGGCTATCCGCAGTTCTTC. The variable domain in full, completed from reference TRBV9 and TRBJ2-1, reads DSGVTQTPKHLITATGQRVTLRCSPRSGDLSVYWYQQSLDQGLQFLIQYYNGEERAKGNILERFSAQQFPDLHSELNLSSLELGDSALYFCASSAGQGYPQFFGPGTRLTVL.